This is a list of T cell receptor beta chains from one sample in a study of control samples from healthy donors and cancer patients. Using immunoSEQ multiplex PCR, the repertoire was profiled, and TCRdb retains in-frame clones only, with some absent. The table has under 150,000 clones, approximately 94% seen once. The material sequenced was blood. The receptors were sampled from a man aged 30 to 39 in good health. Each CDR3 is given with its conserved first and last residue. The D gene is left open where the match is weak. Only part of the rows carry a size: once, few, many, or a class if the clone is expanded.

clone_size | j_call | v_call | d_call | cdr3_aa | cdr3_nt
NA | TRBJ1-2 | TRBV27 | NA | CASSLTGGNYGYTF | TGTGCCAGCAGTTTGACAGGAGGGAACTATGGCTACACCTTC
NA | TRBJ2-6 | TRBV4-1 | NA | CASSQDPPGVGANVLTF | TGCGCCAGCAGCCAAGATCCCCCCGGGGTCGGGGCCAACGTCCTGACTTTC
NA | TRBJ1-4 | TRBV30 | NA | CAWSVPLRVLNEKLFF | TGTGCCTGGAGTGTACCCCTCCGGGTTCTTAATGAAAAACTGTTTTTT
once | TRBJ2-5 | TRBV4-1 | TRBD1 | CASSQGQAPQETQYF | TGCGCCAGCAGCCAGGGACAGGCCCCTCAAGAGACCCAGTACTTC
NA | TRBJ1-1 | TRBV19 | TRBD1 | CASWGWTGPNTEAFF | TGTGCGAGTTGGGGGTGGACAGGGCCCAACACTGAAGCTTTCTTT
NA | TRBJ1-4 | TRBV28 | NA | CASSPNEKLFF | TGTGCCAGCAGTCCTAATGAAAAACTGTTTTTT
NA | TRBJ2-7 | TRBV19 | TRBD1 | CASSPTGGGTYEQYF | TGTGCCAGTAGTCCTACAGGGGGTGGGACCTACGAGCAGTACTTC
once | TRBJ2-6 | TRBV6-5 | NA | CASSYGNSGANVLTF | TGTGCCAGCAGTTACGGGAACTCTGGGGCCAACGTCCTGACTTTC
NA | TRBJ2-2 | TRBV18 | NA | CASSPDGELFF | TGTGCCAGCTCACCTGACGGGGAGCTGTTTTTT
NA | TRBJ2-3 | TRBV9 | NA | CASREGRSTDTQYF | TGTGCCAGCAGGGAGGGGCGGAGCACAGATACGCAGTATTTT